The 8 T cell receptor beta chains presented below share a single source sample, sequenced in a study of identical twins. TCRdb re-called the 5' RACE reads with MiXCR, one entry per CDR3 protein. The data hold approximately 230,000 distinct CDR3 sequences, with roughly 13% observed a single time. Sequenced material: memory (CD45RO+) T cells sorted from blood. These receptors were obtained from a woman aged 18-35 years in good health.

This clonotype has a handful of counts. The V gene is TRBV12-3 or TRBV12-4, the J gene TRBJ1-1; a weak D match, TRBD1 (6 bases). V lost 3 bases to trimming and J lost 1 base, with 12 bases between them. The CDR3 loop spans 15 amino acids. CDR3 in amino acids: CASSFSRGGNTEAFF. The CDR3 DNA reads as TGTGCCAGCAGTTTTTCTAGGGGGGGGAACACTGAAGCTTTCTTT.

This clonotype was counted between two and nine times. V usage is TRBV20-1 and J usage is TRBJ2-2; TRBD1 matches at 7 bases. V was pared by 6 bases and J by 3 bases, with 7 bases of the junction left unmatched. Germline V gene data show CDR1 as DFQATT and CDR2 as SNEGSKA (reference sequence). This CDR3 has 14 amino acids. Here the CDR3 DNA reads TGCAGTGCCAAAGGGGGCGCGGACACCGGGGAGCTGTTTTTT. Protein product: CSAKGGADTGELFF.

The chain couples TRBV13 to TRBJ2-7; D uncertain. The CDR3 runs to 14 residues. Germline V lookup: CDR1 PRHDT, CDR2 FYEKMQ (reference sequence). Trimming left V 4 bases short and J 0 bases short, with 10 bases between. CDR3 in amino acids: CASSSRVGSYEQYF. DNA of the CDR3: TGTGCCAGCAGCTCAAGAGTTGGCTCCTACGAGCAGTACTTC.

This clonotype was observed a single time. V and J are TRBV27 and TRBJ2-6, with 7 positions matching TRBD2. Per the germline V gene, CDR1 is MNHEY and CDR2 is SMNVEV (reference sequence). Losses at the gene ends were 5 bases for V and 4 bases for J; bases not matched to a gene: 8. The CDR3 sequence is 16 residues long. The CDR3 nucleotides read TGTGCCAGCAGTCCGCTCGGGGGGTCCGGGGCCAACGTCCTGACTTTC. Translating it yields CASSPLGGSGANVLTF.

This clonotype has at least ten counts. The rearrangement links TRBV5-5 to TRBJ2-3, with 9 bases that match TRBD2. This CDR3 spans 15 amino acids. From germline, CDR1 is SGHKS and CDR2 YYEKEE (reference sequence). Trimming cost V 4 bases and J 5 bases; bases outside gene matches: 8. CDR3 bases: TGTGCCAGCAGCCCTTTGCGGGGGGGAATAGATACGCAGTATTTT. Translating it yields CASSPLRGGIDTQYF.

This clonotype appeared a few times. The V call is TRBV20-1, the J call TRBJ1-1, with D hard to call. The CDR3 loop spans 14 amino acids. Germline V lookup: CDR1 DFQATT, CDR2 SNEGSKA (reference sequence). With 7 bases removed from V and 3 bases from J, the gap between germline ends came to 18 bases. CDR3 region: CSVEGHGGDTEAFF. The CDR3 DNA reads TGCAGTGTGGAAGGTCACGGAGGTGACACTGAAGCTTTCTTT.

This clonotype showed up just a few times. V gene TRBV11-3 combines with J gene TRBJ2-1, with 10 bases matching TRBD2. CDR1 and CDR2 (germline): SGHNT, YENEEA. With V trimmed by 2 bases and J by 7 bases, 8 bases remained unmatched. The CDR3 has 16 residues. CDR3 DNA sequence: TGTGCCAGCAGCTTAATCGCGGCTAGCGGGAGAAATGAGCAGTTCTTC. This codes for CASSLIAASGRNEQFF.

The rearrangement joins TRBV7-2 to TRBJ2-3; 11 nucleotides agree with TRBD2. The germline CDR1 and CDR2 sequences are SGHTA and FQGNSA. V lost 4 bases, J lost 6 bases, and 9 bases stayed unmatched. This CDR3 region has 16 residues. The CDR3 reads CASSSVAGGRRDTQYF. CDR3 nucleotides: TGTGCCAGCAGCTCGGTAGCGGGAGGGCGTCGGGATACGCAGTATTTT.